These 26 T cell receptor beta chains were all obtained from the same sample, sequenced in a study of blood T cell repertoires in COVID-19 (dated by TCRdb to about 2020). To prepare the library, the immunoSEQ multiplex PCR assay was applied. What TCRdb holds here is the immuneACCESS table cut down to in-frame rearrangements. Part of the clones is not present; checked against another copy, under half of the missing clones reflect an unresolved V gene, and the others are unexplained. The sample profile shows about 300,000 clones; about 84% of them were found once. Around 1.7% of the sample belongs to the ten largest clones. What was sequenced was peripheral blood. These receptors came from a woman in her 50s with acute or convalescent COVID-19.

The V call is TRBV25-1, the J call TRBJ1-3; no clear D gene. The germline V and J ends were trimmed by 3 bases and 0 bases, with 3 bases remaining between them. Germline V gene lookup returns CDR1 MGHDK and CDR2 SYGVNS. The CDR3 is made up of 13 amino acids. As DNA, the CDR3 is TGTGCCAGCAGTGACTACTCTGGAAACACCATATATTTT. Amino acid sequence: CASSDYSGNTIYF.

The chain uses TRBV27 and TRBJ2-3; a possible D gene is TRBD2 (6 bases). The CDR3 runs 15 residues. V was clipped by 2 bases and J by 4 bases, with 13 bases between them. The germline V gene encodes CDR1 MNHEY and CDR2 SMNVEV (reference sequence). The CDR3 nucleotides read TGTGCCAGCAGTTTAGGGTTGGACTATGCAGATACGCAGTATTTT. It translates to CASSLGLDYADTQYF.

The chain recombines TRBV24-1 with TRBJ1-2; D is unresolved. The CDR3 length is 15 residues. Germline lookup yields CDR1 KGHDR and CDR2 SFDVKD. V was cut by 3 bases and J by 0 bases, with 10 bases left in between. The CDR3 region has the DNA TGTGCCACCAGTGATGGGCAGGCTACTAACTATGGCTACACCTTC. Its translation is CATSDGQATNYGYTF.

V is TRBV24-1 and J is TRBJ2-3, with D maybe TRBD2 (5 bases). The CDR3 spans 15 residues. CDR1 and CDR2 from the germline V gene are KGHDR and SFDVKD. V lost 7 bases to trimming and J lost 1 base, with 14 bases between them. DNA of the CDR3: TGTGCCACCAGCGCCTCAGCGGTGGGCACAGATACGCAGTATTTT. Translating gives CATSASAVGTDTQYF.

The chain links TRBV7-2 to TRBJ2-1; TRBD1 aligns across 9 bases. Trimming took 4 bases from V and 8 from J; bases not matched to a gene: 0. The CDR3 extends over 12 amino acids. Germline loops: CDR1 SGHTA, CDR2 FQGNSA. The CDR3 sequence: CASSWDRDEQFF. The CDR3 DNA sequence: TGTGCCAGCAGCTGGGACAGGGATGAGCAGTTCTTC.

In this sample, this clone turned up once. The gene calls are TRBV27 and TRBJ2-1; 7 nucleotides match TRBD1. The germline V gene has CDR1 MNHEY and CDR2 SMNVEV (reference sequence). The CDR3 length is 17 residues. The junction had 10 bases not matched to a gene; V was cut back by 5 bases and J by 0 bases. This CDR3 reads CASSRHRQGPSYNEQFF. CDR3 sequence (DNA): TGTGCCAGCAGTCGACACCGACAGGGTCCCTCCTACAATGAGCAGTTCTTC.

The genes are TRBV28 and TRBJ1-1; D unclear. Per the germline V gene, CDR1 is MDHEN and CDR2 is SYDVKM. The CDR3 extends over 15 amino acids. V was pared by 5 bases and J by 6 bases, with 19 bases between. The CDR3 loop is CASSPRTDPGAEAFF. For the CDR3, the DNA is TGTGCCAGCAGTCCCCGGACGGACCCCGGGGCTGAAGCTTTCTTT.

The J gene is TRBJ2-7, the V gene TRBV18; D is perhaps TRBD1 (5 bases). The germline V and J ends were trimmed by 3 bases and 3 bases, with 18 bases remaining between them. The CDR3 consists of 16 residues. CDR1 and CDR2 (germline): KGHSH, LQKENI. The CDR3 DNA reads TGTGCCAGCTCACCTTCCCGGCAGGGTGGATTCTACGAGCAGTACTTC. This codes for CASSPSRQGGFYEQYF.

The chain links TRBV7-2 to TRBJ1-2; TRBD1 agrees at 10 bases. In germline, CDR1 is SGHTA, CDR2 FQGNSA. V was clipped by 1 base and J by 7 bases; unmatched bases: 3. This CDR3 is built from 14 residues. The CDR3 DNA sequence: TGTGCCAGCAGCTTAGTAGGGACAGGGGTTGGCTACACCTTC. It translates to CASSLVGTGVGYTF.

The V gene is TRBV12-3 or TRBV12-4, the J gene TRBJ1-2, with 7 bases aligning to TRBD1. Trimming took 6 bases from V and 4 from J; bases not matched to a gene: 5. This CDR3 has 13 amino acids. CDR3 residues: CASSIQGIYGYTF. DNA of the CDR3: TGTGCCAGCAGCATACAGGGGATCTATGGCTACACCTTC.

The genes are TRBV9 and TRBJ2-3, with 8 bases matching TRBD1. The CDR3 has 16 amino acids. CDR1 and CDR2 from the germline V gene are SGDLS and YYNGEE. Trimming cost V 2 bases and J 6 bases; bases outside gene matches: 11. CDR3: CASSVDSGQAGDTQYF. Written as DNA, the CDR3 is TGTGCCAGCAGCGTCGACTCGGGACAGGCGGGCGATACGCAGTATTTT.

V and J are TRBV19 and TRBJ2-7; 9 nucleotides align to TRBD2. Germline CDR1 and CDR2: LNHDA and SQIVND (reference sequence). The CDR3 extends over 14 amino acids. The trim removed 3 bases at V and 1 base at J, leaving 1 base unmatched. The CDR3 region has the DNA TGTGCCAGTAGTATGACTAGCGGATCCTACGAGCAGTACTTC. It is translated as CASSMTSGSYEQYF.

V usage is TRBV6-6 and J usage is TRBJ2-1; 7 bases line up with TRBD2. This CDR3 contains 15 residues. J gave up 8 bases and V 1 base, and 8 bases lay outside the gene matches. Germline lookup yields CDR1 MNHNY and CDR2 SVGAGI (reference sequence). CDR3 sequence: CASSYFGLGGDEQFF. The DNA of the CDR3 is TGTGCCAGCAGTTACTTCGGACTGGGAGGGGATGAGCAGTTCTTC.

The rearrangement joins TRBV27 to TRBJ1-6; TRBD1 agrees at 7 bases. This CDR3 region has 16 residues. The ends lost 5 bases at V and 4 bases at J; junction bases unmatched: 8. Per the germline V gene, CDR1 is MNHEY and CDR2 is SMNVEV (reference sequence). CDR3 bases: TGTGCCAGCAGTACCGGACAGGCACAGTATAATTCACCCCTCCACTTT. Translation: CASSTGQAQYNSPLHF.

The chain is built from TRBV7-2 and TRBJ2-2, with 15 bases that match TRBD2. Looked up from germline, CDR1 is SGHTA and CDR2 is FQGNSA. The V segment lost 9 bases and the J segment 13 bases; nucleotides outside the gene matches: 12. CDR3 length equals 15 residues. The CDR3 protein is CASSPSGLAGGGLFF. In nucleotides, the CDR3 is TGTGCCAGTAGCCCTTCGGGACTAGCGGGGGGTGGGCTGTTTTTT.

The chain is built from TRBV28 and TRBJ2-6; D may be TRBD2 (6 bases). The length of the CDR3 is 17 residues. Trimming left V 7 bases short and J 2 bases short, with 18 bases between. Germline CDR1 is MDHEN and CDR2 is SYDVKM. DNA for the CDR3: TGTGCCAGCATTGCCGCGGGGTGGGGTGCTGGGGCCAACGTCCTGACTTTC. Amino acid sequence: CASIAAGWGAGANVLTF.

V is TRBV30 and J is TRBJ2-2; D not resolved. Trimming pared 0 bases from V and 7 bases from J, leaving 15 bases between. The CDR3 spans 15 residues. Germline loops: CDR1 GTSNPN, CDR2 SVGIG (reference sequence). Here the CDR3 DNA reads TGTGCCTGGAGTGTACTGACAAGGCTATTCGGGGAGCTGTTTTTT. Its translation is CAWSVLTRLFGELFF.

The chain joins TRBV9 to TRBJ1-6; 9 nucleotides align to TRBD1. Per the germline V gene, CDR1 is SGDLS and CDR2 is YYNGEE. V shed 3 bases and J 7 bases; nucleotides not matched to a gene: 5. The CDR3 runs 15 residues. This CDR3 reads CASSATGTGNSPLHF. The CDR3 DNA follows: TGTGCCAGCAGCGCAACCGGGACAGGGAATTCACCCCTCCACTTT.

The rearrangement joins TRBV6-6 to TRBJ1-6, with 7 nucleotides matching TRBD1. The length of the CDR3 is 14 residues. V shed 6 bases, J shed 8 bases, and the junction held 7 bases outside the gene matches. In germline, CDR1 is MNHNY, CDR2 SVGAGI (reference sequence). This CDR3 reads CASRLTGEDSPLHF. CDR3 bases: TGTGCCAGCAGACTAACAGGGGAGGATTCACCCCTCCACTTT.

The chain joins TRBV2 to TRBJ2-3, with 8 nucleotides matching TRBD2. The CDR3 loop spans 15 amino acids. With V trimmed by 7 bases and J by 3 bases, 9 bases remained unmatched. Per the germline V gene, CDR1 is SNHLY and CDR2 is FYNNEI. The CDR3 DNA follows: TGTGCCAGCATTCTGGGGGGACTAGTTACAGATACGCAGTATTTT. This sequence encodes CASILGGLVTDTQYF. The complete variable domain, with remaining parts taken from reference TRBV2 and TRBJ2-3, reads EPEVTQTPSHQVTQMGQEVILRCVPISNHLYFYWYRQILGQKVEFLVSFYNNEISEKSEIFDDQFSVERPDGSNFTLKIRSTKLEDSAMYFCASILGGLVTDTQYFGPGTRLTVL.

The chain carries TRBV29-1 and TRBJ2-5, with a possible D match to TRBD1 (6 bases). CDR3 length: 13 amino acids. Per germline, CDR1 SQVTM and CDR2 ANQGSEA. V was trimmed by 6 bases and J by 2 bases, leaving 13 bases between them. CDR3 loop: CSVERTAQETQYF. The DNA of the CDR3 is TGCAGCGTAGAACGGACAGCGCAAGAGACCCAGTACTTC.

The rearrangement links TRBV5-4 to TRBJ1-3; D not resolved. In germline, CDR1 is SGHNT, CDR2 YYREEE (reference sequence). Trimming shortened V by 4 bases and J by 0 bases, and 8 bases separated the two germline ends. This CDR3 comprises 14 residues. CDR3 sequence reads: CASSIDNSGNTIYF. The CDR3 DNA reads as TGTGCCAGCAGCATAGACAACTCTGGAAACACCATATATTTT.

The chain joins TRBV6-2 or TRBV6-3 to TRBJ2-1; D may be TRBD1 (5 bases). V lost 1 base and J 2 bases, leaving 6 bases between the germline ends. Per the germline V gene, CDR1 is MNHEY and CDR2 is SVGEGT. CDR3 size: 14 residues. The CDR3 loop is CASSYWGAYNEQFF. For the CDR3, the DNA is TGTGCCAGCAGTTACTGGGGCGCCTACAATGAGCAGTTCTTC.

CDR3 sequence: CASSYLRISDEQFF. The CDR3 DNA sequence: TGTGCCAGCTCATATCTCAGGATTAGCGATGAGCAGTTCTTC. The rearrangement links TRBV18 to TRBJ2-1, with a weak D call TRBD2 (5 bases). The CDR3 runs to 14 residues. Deletions cut 5 bases from V and 8 bases from J, with 16 bases between. The germline gives CDR1 KGHSH, CDR2 LQKENI.

V gene TRBV4-3 combines with J gene TRBJ2-2, with D tentatively TRBD1 (5 bases). CDR1 and CDR2 from the germline V gene are LGHNA and YSLEER. The CDR3 extends over 16 amino acids. With 4 bases removed from V and 4 bases from J, the gap between germline ends came to 16 bases. The CDR3 loop reads CASSLHVGQGTGELFF. In DNA, the CDR3 is TGCGCCAGCAGCCTACATGTCGGCCAGGGCACCGGGGAGCTGTTTTTT.

The chain combines TRBV28 with TRBJ2-2, with a tentative D call TRBD1 (8 bases). This CDR3 has 16 residues. The germline V gene has CDR1 MDHEN and CDR2 SYDVKM. The germline V and J ends were trimmed by 7 bases and 7 bases, with 22 bases remaining between them. The CDR3 loop reads CASTLSGNRGVGELFF. DNA of the CDR3: TGTGCCAGCACCCTAAGCGGGAACAGGGGGGTCGGGGAGCTGTTTTTT.